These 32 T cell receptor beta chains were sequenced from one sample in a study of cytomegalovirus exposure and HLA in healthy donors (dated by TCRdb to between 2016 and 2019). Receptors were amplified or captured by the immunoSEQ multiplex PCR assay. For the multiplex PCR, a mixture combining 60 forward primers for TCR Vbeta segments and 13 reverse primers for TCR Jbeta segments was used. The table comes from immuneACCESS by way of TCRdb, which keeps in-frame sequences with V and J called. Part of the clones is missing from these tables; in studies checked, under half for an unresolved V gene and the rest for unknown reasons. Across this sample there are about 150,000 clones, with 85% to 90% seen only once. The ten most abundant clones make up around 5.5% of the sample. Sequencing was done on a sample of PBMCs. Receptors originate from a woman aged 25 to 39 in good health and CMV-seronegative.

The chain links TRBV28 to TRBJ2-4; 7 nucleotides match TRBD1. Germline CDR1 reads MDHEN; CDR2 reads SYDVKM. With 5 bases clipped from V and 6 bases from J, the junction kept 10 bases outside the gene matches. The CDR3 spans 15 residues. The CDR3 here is CASSGPGTDVNIQYF. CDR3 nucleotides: TGTGCCAGCAGTGGACCCGGGACAGATGTAAACATTCAGTACTTC.

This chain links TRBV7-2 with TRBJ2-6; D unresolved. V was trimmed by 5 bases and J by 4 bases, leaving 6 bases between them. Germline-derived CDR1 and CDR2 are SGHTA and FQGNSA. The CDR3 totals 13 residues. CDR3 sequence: CASSVQGANVLTF. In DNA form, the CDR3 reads TGTGCCAGCAGCGTCCAGGGGGCCAACGTCCTGACTTTC.

CDR3 nucleotides: TGTGCAGTGGGGGCCGACGTTACCGGGGAGCTGTTTTTT. It encodes CAVGADVTGELFF. J is TRBJ2-2 and V is TRBV6-5; D may be TRBD1 (6 bases). Germline V gene lookup returns CDR1 MNHEY and CDR2 SVGAGI. The CDR3 length is 13 residues.

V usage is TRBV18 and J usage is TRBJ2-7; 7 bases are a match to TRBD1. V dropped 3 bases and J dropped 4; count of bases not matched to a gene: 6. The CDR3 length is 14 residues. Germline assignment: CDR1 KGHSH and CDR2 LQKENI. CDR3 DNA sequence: TGTGCCAGCTCACCGAGGGACAGAAGATACGAGCAGTACTTC. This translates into CASSPRDRRYEQYF.

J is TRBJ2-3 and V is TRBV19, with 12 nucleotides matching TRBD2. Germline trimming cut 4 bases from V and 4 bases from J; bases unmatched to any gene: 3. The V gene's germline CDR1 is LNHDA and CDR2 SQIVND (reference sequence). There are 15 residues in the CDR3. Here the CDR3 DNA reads TGTGCCAGTAGTACTAGCGGGAGGGCCCCAGATACGCAGTATTTT. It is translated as CASSTSGRAPDTQYF. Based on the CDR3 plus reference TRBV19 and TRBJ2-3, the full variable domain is DGGITQSPKYLFRKEGQNVTLSCEQNLNHDAMYWYRQDPGQGLRLIYYSQIVNDFQKGDIAEGYSVSREKKESFPLTVTSAQKNPTAFYLCASSTSGRAPDTQYFGPGTRLTVL.

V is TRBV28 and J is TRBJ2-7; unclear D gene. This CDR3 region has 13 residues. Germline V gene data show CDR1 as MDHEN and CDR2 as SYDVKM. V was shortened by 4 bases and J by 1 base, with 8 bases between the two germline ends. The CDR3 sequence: CASSSPRSYEQYF. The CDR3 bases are TGTGCCAGCAGTTCTCCGAGGTCCTACGAGCAGTACTTC. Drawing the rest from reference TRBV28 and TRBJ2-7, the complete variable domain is DVKVTQSSRYLVKRTGEKVFLECVQDMDHENMFWYRQDPGLGLRLIYFSYDVKMKEKGDIPEGYSVSREKKERFSLILESASTNQTSMYLCASSSPRSYEQYFGPGTRLTVT.

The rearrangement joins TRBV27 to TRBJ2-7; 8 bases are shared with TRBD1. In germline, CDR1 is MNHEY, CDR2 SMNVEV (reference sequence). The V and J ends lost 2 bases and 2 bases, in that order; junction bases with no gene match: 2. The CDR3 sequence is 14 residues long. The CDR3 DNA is TGTGCCAGCAGTTTAGGGACAGGAGCCTACGAGCAGTACTTC. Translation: CASSLGTGAYEQYF.

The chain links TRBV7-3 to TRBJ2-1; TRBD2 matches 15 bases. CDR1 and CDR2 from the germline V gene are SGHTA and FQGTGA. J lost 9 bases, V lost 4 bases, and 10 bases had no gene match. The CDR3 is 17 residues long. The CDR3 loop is CASSSKGLAGGPGEQFF. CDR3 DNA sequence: TGTGCCAGCAGCTCGAAAGGACTAGCGGGGGGGCCCGGTGAGCAGTTCTTC.

CDR3 amino acids: CASAQRTLPHYGYTF. The CDR3 region has the DNA TGTGCCAGCGCTCAGCGGACCCTTCCCCACTATGGCTACACCTTC. V gene TRBV28 combines with J gene TRBJ1-2; D uncertain. The length of the CDR3 is 15 residues. V lost 8 bases and J lost 3, with 19 bases in between. Looked up from germline, CDR1 is MDHEN and CDR2 is SYDVKM.

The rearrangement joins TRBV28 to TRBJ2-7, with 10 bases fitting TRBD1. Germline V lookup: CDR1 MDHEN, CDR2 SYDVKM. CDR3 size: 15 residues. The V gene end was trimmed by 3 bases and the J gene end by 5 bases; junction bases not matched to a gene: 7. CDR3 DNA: TGTGCCAGCAGTTTGGGGGACAGGGGAGGGGACGAGCAGTACTTC. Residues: CASSLGDRGGDEQYF.

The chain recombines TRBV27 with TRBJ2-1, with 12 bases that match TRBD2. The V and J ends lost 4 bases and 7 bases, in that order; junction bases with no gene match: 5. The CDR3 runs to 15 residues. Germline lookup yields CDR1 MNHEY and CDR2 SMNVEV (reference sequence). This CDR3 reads CASSSPSGRGNEQFF. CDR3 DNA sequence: TGTGCCAGCAGTTCCCCTAGCGGGAGGGGTAATGAGCAGTTCTTC.

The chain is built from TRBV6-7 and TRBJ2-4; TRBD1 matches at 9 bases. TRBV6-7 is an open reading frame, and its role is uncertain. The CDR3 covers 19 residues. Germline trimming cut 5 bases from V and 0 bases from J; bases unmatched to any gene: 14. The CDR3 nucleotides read TGTGCCAGCAGTCAAGGACAGGGGCGGCGTTTGGAAGCCAAAAACATTCAGTACTTC. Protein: CASSQGQGRRLEAKNIQYF.

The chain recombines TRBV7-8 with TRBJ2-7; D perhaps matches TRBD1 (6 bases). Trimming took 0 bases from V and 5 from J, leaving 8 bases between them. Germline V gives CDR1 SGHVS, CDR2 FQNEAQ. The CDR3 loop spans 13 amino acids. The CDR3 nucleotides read TGTGCCAGCAGCTTAGCGGACAGAGACGAGCAGTACTTC. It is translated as CASSLADRDEQYF.

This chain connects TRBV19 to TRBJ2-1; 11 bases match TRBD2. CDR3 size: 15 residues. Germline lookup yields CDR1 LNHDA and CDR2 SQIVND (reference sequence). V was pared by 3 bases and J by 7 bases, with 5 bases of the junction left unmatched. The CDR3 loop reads CASSMGLAVTNEQFF. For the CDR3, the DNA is TGTGCCAGTAGTATGGGACTAGCGGTTACGAATGAGCAGTTCTTC. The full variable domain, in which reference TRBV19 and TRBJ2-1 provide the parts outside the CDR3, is DGGITQSPKYLFRKEGQNVTLSCEQNLNHDAMYWYRQDPGQGLRLIYYSQIVNDFQKGDIAEGYSVSREKKESFPLTVTSAQKNPTAFYLCASSMGLAVTNEQFFGPGTRLTVL.

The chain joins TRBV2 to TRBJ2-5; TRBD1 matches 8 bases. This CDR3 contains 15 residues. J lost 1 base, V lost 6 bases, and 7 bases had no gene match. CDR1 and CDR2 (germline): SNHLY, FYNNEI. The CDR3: CASSGTGIFQETQYF. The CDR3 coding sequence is TGTGCCAGCAGCGGGACAGGCATATTCCAAGAGACCCAGTACTTC.

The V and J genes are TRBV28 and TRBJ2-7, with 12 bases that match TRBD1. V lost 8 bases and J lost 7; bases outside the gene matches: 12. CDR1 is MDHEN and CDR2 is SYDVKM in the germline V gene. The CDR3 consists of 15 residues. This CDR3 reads CASGVPRDRGREQYF. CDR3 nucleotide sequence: TGTGCCAGCGGAGTTCCTCGGGACAGGGGGCGTGAGCAGTACTTC.

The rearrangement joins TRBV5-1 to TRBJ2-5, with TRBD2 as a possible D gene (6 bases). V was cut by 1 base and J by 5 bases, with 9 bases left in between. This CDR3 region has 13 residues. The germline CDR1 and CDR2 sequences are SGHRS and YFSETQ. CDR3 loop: CASSLMGGETQYF. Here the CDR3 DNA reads TGCGCCAGCAGCTTGATGGGGGGTGAGACCCAGTACTTC. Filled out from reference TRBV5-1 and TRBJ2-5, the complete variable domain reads KAGVTQTPRYLIKTRGQQVTLSCSPISGHRSVSWYQQTPGQGLQFLFEYFSETQRNKGNFPGRFSGRQFSNSRSEMNVSTLELGDSALYLCASSLMGGETQYFGPGTRLLVL.

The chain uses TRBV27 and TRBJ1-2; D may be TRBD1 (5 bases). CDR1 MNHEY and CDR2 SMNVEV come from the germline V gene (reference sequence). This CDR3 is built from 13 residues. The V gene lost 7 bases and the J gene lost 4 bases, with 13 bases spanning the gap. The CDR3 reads CASTKGPTYGYTF. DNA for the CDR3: TGTGCCAGCACCAAGGGGCCGACCTATGGCTACACCTTC.

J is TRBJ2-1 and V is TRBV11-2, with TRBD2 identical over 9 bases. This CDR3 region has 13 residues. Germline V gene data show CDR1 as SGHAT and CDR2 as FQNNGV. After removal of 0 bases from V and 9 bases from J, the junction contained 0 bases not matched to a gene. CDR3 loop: CASSLERGGEQFF. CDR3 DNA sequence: TGTGCCAGCAGCTTAGAGCGGGGGGGTGAGCAGTTCTTC.

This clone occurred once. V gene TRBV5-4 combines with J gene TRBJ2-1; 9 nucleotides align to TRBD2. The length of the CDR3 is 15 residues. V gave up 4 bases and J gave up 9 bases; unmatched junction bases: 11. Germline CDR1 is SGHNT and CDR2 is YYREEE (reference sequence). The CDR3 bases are TGTGCCAGCAGCCGAGTAGCGGGAGAGGTAGGTGAGCAGTTCTTC. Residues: CASSRVAGEVGEQFF.

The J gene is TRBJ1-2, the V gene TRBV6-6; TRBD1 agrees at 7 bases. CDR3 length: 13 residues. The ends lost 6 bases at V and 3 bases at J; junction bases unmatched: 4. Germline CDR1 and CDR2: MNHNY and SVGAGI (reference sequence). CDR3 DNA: TGTGCCAGCAGAACAGGGGTTGACTATGGCTACACCTTC. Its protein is CASRTGVDYGYTF.

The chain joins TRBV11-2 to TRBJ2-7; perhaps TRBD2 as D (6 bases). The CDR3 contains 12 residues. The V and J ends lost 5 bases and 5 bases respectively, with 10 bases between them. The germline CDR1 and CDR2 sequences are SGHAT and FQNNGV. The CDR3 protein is CASSRGLHEQYF. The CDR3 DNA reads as TGTGCCAGCAGCCGGGGACTCCACGAGCAGTACTTC.

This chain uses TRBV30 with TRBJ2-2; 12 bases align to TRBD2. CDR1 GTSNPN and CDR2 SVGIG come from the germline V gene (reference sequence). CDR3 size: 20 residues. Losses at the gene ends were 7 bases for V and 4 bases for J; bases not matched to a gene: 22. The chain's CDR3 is CAYSETSGSPRGSVTGELFF. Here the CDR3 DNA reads TGTGCCTACAGTGAGACTAGCGGGAGCCCCCGCGGGTCCGTCACCGGGGAGCTGTTTTTT.

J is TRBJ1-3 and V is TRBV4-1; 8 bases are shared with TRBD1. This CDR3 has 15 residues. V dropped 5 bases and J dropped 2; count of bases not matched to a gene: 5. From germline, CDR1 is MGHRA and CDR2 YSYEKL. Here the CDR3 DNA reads TGCGCCAGCAGCTATGACAGGGGCACTGGAAACACCATATATTTT. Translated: CASSYDRGTGNTIYF.

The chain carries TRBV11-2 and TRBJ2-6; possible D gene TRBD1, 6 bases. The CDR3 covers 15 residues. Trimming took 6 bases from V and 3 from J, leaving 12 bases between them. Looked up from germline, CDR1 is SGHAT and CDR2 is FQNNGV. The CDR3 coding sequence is TGTGCCAGCAGTTTACAGGGCTTTGGGGCCAACGTCCTGACTTTC. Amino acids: CASSLQGFGANVLTF.

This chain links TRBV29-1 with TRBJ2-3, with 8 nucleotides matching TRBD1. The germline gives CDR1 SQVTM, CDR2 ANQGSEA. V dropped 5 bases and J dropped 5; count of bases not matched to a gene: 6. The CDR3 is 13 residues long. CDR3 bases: TGCAGCGTTCCAGGGGGCGCGGAAGATACGCAGTATTTT. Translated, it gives CSVPGGAEDTQYF.

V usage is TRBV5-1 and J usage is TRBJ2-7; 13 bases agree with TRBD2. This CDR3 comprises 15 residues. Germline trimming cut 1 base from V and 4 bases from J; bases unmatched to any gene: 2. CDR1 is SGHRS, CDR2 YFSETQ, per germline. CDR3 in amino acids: CASSLTSGGAYEQYF. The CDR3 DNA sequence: TGCGCCAGCAGCTTGACTAGCGGGGGGGCGTACGAGCAGTACTTC. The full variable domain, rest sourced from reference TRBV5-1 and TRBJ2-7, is KAGVTQTPRYLIKTRGQQVTLSCSPISGHRSVSWYQQTPGQGLQFLFEYFSETQRNKGNFPGRFSGRQFSNSRSEMNVSTLELGDSALYLCASSLTSGGAYEQYFGPGTRLTVT.

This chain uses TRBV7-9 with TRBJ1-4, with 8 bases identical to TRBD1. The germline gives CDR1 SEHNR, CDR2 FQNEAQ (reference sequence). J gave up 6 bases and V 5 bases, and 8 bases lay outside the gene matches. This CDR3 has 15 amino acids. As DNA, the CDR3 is TGTGCCAGCAGCCCCCCGACAGGGGCGTATGAAAAACTGTTTTTT. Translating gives CASSPPTGAYEKLFF.

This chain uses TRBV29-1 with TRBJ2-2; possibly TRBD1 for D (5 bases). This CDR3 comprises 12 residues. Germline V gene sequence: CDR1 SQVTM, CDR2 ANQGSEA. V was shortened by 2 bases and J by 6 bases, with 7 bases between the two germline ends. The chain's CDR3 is CSVEYRSGELFF. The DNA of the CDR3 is TGCAGCGTTGAATACAGGTCCGGGGAGCTGTTTTTT.

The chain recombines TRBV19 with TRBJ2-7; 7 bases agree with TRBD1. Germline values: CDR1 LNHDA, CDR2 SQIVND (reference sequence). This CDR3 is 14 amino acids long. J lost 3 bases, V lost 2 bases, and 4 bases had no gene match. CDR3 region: CASSIRGGGYEQYF. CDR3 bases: TGTGCCAGTAGTATAAGAGGGGGCGGCTACGAGCAGTACTTC.

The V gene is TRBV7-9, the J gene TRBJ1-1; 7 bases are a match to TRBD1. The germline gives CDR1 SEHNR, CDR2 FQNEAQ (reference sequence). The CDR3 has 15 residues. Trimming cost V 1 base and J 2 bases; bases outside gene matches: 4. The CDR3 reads CASSLGQGVNTEAFF. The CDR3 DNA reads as TGTGCCAGCAGCTTAGGGCAGGGGGTCAACACTGAAGCTTTCTTT.

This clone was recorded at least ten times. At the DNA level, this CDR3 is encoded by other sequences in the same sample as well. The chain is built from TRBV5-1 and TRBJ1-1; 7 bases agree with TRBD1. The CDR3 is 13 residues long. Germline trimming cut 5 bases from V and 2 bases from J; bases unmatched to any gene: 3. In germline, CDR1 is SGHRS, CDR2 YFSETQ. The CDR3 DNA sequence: TGCGCCAGCAGACAGGGGACCAACACTGAAGCTTTCTTT. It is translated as CASRQGTNTEAFF.